Shown below are 8 T cell receptor beta chains from a single sample sequenced in a study of T cells after yellow fever vaccination. MiXCR was run by TCRdb on the 5' RACE reads, yielding one entry per CDR3 protein. The sample has hundreds of thousands of distinct CDR3 sequences; about 13% are singletons. Sequenced here: PBMCs, sampled on the day of the yellow fever booster vaccination. All receptors come from a man aged 25 to 40 who received the YFV17D yellow fever vaccine.

The rearrangement links TRBV24-1 to TRBJ2-2, with D unresolved. Trimming pared 2 bases from V and 6 bases from J, leaving 12 bases between. In germline, CDR1 is KGHDR, CDR2 SFDVKD. This CDR3 is 15 amino acids long. CDR3 in amino acids: CATSDSQPGPGELFF. The CDR3 nucleotides are TGTGCCACCAGTGATTCACAACCGGGCCCCGGGGAGCTGTTTTTT.

The chain combines TRBV20-1 with TRBJ2-1; D might be TRBD2 (6 bases). There are 13 residues in the CDR3. The germline V gene encodes CDR1 DFQATT and CDR2 SNEGSKA (reference sequence). Trimming took off 6 bases at V and 6 bases at J, with 15 bases between the two ends. CDR3 DNA: TGCAGTGCCCTTACGGGAGTGGGCAATGAGCAGTTCTTC. Translated: CSALTGVGNEQFF.

The chain links TRBV7-9 to TRBJ2-3; possibly TRBD1 for D (6 bases). V lost 5 bases, J lost 0 bases, and 15 bases lay in between. From germline, CDR1 is SEHNR and CDR2 FQNEAQ (reference sequence). This CDR3 is built from 16 residues. As DNA, the CDR3 is TGTGCCAGCAGCATAAGAGGGGGTTCAAGCACAGATACGCAGTATTTT. It translates to CASSIRGGSSTDTQYF.

There are many counts of this clonotype. The J gene is TRBJ1-2, the V gene TRBV4-2; D gene uncertain. Trimming removed 0 bases at V and 7 bases at J, with 15 bases between. CDR1 and CDR2 (germline): LGHNA, YNFKEQ. The CDR3 is 15 amino acids. CDR3 in DNA: TGTGCCAGCAGCCAAGAACGAGTTGGGGAGGCTGGCTACACCTTC. Protein sequence: CASSQERVGEAGYTF.

This clonotype was detected only a few times. V and J are TRBV29-1 and TRBJ1-2, with 10 bases fitting TRBD1. The V gene's germline CDR1 is SQVTM and CDR2 ANQGSEA. The junction had 6 bases not matched to a gene; V was cut back by 5 bases and J by 6 bases. The CDR3 has 13 residues. CDR3 protein: CSVTPGTGDGYTF. DNA for the CDR3: TGCAGCGTTACTCCCGGGACAGGGGATGGCTACACCTTC.

This chain connects TRBV20-1 to TRBJ2-1; either TRBD1 or TRBD2 may fit D (5 bases each). Trimming removed 3 bases at V and 1 base at J, with 16 bases between. The CDR3 is made up of 16 amino acids. CDR1 DFQATT and CDR2 SNEGSKA come from the germline V gene (reference sequence). CDR3 in amino acids: CSARSFERGSYNEQFF. CDR3 DNA: TGCAGTGCTAGGTCATTCGAGAGGGGTTCCTACAATGAGCAGTTCTTC.

The chain links TRBV29-1 to TRBJ2-3, with 16 bases that match TRBD2. The V gene's germline CDR1 is SQVTM and CDR2 ANQGSEA. This CDR3 is 15 amino acids long. V trimming: 7 bases; J trimming: 5 bases; junction bases outside the gene matches: 6. CDR3 coding DNA: TGCAGCGGCGGGACTAGCGGGAGGGCCCTAGATACGCAGTATTTT. Translating it yields CSGGTSGRALDTQYF.

This clonotype showed up just a few times. This chain connects TRBV19 to TRBJ2-1; D may correspond to TRBD1 or TRBD2 (5 bases each). This CDR3 is built from 16 residues. Germline V CDR1 and CDR2: LNHDA, SQIVND (reference sequence). Trimming pared 0 bases from V and 3 bases from J, leaving 12 bases between. The CDR3 loop is CASSIDPGGYYNEQFF. CDR3 DNA sequence: TGTGCCAGTAGTATAGATCCTGGGGGATACTACAATGAGCAGTTCTTC.